This T cell receptor (beta chain) was documented in a study of T cells in localized non-small cell lung cancer. Germline CDR1 and CDR2: SEHNR and FQNEAQ (reference sequence). Trimming removed 5 bases from V and 9 bases from J; junction bases left unmatched: 5. CDR3 length: 15 amino acids. Profiled with immunoSEQ multiplex PCR; TCRdb holds only in-frame clones, not every one. This table holds around 16,000 clones, about 88% found once. Study observations and caveats: Increased T cell density in blood showed an association with longer overall survival.

Turning to this clone: Antigen specificity is unknown.

The chain recombines TRBV7-9 with TRBJ2-2; 14 bases are a match to TRBD2. The sample in question was peripheral blood, obtained before any cancer treatment. The clonotype comes from a male donor aged 60 or over with stage I lung adenocarcinoma. CDR3 protein: CASSLGTSGSRELFF. The CDR3 DNA reads TGTGCCAGCAGCCTCGGGACTAGCGGGAGCAGGGAGCTGTTTTTT.